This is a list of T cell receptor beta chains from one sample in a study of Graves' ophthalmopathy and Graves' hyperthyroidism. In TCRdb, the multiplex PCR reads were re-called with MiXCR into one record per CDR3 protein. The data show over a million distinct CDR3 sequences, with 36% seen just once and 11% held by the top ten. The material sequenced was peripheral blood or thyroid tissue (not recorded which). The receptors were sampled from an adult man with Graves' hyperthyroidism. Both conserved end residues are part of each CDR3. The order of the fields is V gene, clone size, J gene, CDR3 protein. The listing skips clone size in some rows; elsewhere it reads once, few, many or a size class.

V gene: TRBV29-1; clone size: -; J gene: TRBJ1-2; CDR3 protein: CSVAGQGHGYTF
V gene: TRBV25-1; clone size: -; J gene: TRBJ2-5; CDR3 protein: CASSELGGGGETQYF
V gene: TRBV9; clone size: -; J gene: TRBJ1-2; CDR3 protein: CANSSPGTAYGYTF
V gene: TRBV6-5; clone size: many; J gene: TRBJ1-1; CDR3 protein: CASSAGTVEAFF
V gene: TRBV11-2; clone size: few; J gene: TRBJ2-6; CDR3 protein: CASSLATELSGANVLTF
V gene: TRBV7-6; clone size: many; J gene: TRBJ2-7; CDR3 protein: CASSSKTSGASYEQYF
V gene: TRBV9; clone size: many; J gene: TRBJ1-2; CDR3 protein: CASSDSWGQNYGYTF
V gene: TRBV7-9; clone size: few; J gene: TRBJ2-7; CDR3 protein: CASSQDSGQGAYEQYF
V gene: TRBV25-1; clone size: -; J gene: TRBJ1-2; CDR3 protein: CASSAPKDYGYTF
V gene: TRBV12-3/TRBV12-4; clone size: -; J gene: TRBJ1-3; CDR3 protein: CASSSHLSGNTIYF
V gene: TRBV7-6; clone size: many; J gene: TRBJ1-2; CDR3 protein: CASSLAGARGYTF
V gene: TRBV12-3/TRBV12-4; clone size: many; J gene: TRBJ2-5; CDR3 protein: CASSPHGAETQYF
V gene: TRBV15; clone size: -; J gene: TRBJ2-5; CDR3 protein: CATSRDRGRTTQPQYF
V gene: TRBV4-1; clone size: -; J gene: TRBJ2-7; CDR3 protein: CASSQDGGGRGYYEQYF
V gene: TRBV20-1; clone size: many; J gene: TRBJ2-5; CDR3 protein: CSAPASPRETQYF
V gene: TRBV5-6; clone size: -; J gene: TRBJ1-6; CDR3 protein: CASRTTGLSSPLHF
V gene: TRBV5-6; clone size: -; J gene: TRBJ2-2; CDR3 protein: CASSFVGDRINTGELFF
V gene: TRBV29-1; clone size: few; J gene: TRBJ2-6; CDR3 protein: CSTSSGANVLTF
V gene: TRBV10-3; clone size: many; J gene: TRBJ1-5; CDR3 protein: CASNPSGVSNQPQHF
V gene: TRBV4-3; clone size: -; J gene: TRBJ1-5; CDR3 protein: CASSQAGGNADNQPQHF
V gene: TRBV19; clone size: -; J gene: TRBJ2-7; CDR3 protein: CASRTAGGPGEQYF
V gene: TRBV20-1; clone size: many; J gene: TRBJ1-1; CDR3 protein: CSAKSLEAFF
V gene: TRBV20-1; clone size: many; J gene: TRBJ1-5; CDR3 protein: CSAEPRVGQPQHF
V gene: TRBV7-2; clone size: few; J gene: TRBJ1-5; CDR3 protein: CASTGTGHTRPQHF
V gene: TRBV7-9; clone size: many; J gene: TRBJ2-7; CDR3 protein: CASSPTRTGTYEQYF
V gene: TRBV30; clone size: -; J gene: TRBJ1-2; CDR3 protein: CAGGSPLGYSYTF
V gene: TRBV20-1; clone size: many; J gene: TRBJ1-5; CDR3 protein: CSARIAQPQHF
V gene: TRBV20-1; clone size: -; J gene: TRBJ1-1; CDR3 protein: CSAGREAITEAFF
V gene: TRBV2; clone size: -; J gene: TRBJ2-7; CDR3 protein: CAGGRAAEQYF